The source of this TCR beta chain is a study of T-cell memory formation after mild COVID-19. The CDR3 loop spans 19 amino acids. TCRdb independently ran MiXCR on the 5' RACE reads; one entry per CDR3 protein. The data hold roughly 140,000 distinct CDR3 sequences, with 11% to 15% observed a single time. V is TRBV3-2 and J is TRBJ1-5. TRBV3-2 is deemed a pseudogene. Sequencing was carried out using PBMCs or a T cell subset sorted from them (not recorded which). The receptor was derived from an adult woman who had mild COVID-19 (a few samples of this study predate the infection). Cell type and time point are not known. For the CDR3, the DNA is TGTGCCAGCAGCCAAGGCCGTCATAGCGCATCCTATAGCAATCAGCCCCAGCATTTT. Amino acid sequence: CASSQGRHSASYSNQPQHF.